The rows below give T cell receptor beta chains drawn from one sample of a study of blood T cell repertoires in COVID-19. The table came from immunoSEQ multiplex PCR; TCRdb's copy has only in-frame clones and leaves some out. There are some 150,000 clones in the sample; approximately 88% occur only once, and 0.95% to 1.5% lies in the top ten. Sequencing used PBMCs or T cells enriched from blood (not recorded which). The receptor source for this set is a woman aged 25-40 years with acute COVID-19. The CDR3 runs from the conserved cysteine through the conserved F or W. A D gene is named only where the DNA matches it firmly. For some rows the clone size is stated as once, few or many, or as a class when expanded; others skip it.

d_gene	v_gene	len	abundance	j_gene	CDR3aa	CDR3nt
NA	TRBV5-1	13	NA	TRBJ2-2	CASSSRGTGELFF	TGCGCCAGCAGCTCGAGAGGGACCGGGGAGCTGTTTTTT
TRBD1	TRBV7-2	11	NA	TRBJ1-5	CASSLGQAQHF	TGTGCCAGCAGCCTCGGACAGGCGCAGCATTTT
NA	TRBV7-2	15	NA	TRBJ2-1	CASSLGFSGYNEQFF	TGTGCCAGCAGCTTAGGGTTTAGCGGCTACAATGAGCAGTTCTTC
TRBD1	TRBV11-2	13	NA	TRBJ1-2	CASSSTGRYGYTF	TGTGCCAGCAGCTCGACAGGGCGGTATGGCTACACCTTC
TRBD1	TRBV7-9	17	NA	TRBJ2-7	CASSLGRSGTGAYEQYF	TGTGCCAGCAGCTTAGGTCGTAGCGGGACAGGGGCCTACGAGCAGTACTTC
NA	TRBV28	14	NA	TRBJ1-2	CASSRDRINYGYTF	TGTGCCAGCAGTCGCGACAGGATTAACTATGGCTACACCTTC
TRBD1	TRBV7-2	14	NA	TRBJ2-7	CASSIGQGIYEQYF	TGTGCCAGCAGCATCGGACAGGGGATCTACGAGCAGTACTTC
NA	TRBV7-8	14	NA	TRBJ2-3	CASTQGWGTDTQYF	TGTGCCAGCACCCAGGGGTGGGGAACAGATACGCAGTATTTT
NA	TRBV30	14	NA	TRBJ1-2	CAWSILVSGYGYTF	TGTGCCTGGAGCATCTTGGTGTCAGGGTATGGCTACACCTTC
TRBD2	TRBV7-3	18	NA	TRBJ2-1	CASSILPGLALRYNEQFF	TGTGCCAGCAGCATATTACCGGGACTAGCGTTAAGATACAATGAGCAGTTCTTC
NA	TRBV9	13	NA	TRBJ2-6	CASERSGSNVLTF	TGTGCCAGCGAGAGATCGGGTTCCAACGTCCTGACTTTC
NA	TRBV6-5	15	NA	TRBJ1-4	CASSYEAGYMNKLFF	TGTGCCAGCAGTTACGAGGCAGGGTACATGAATAAACTGTTTTTT
TRBD1	TRBV10-3	15	once	TRBJ1-5	CAISEGTGGDQPQHF	TGTGCCATCAGTGAGGGGACAGGGGGCGATCAGCCCCAGCATTTT
TRBD1	TRBV15	15	NA	TRBJ2-7	CATSRVRQGPYEQYF	TGTGCCACCAGCAGGGTTCGACAGGGTCCCTACGAGCAGTACTTC
NA	TRBV4-1	13	NA	TRBJ2-1	CASSQIPRDEQFF	TGCGCCAGCAGCCAAATTCCGAGGGATGAGCAGTTCTTC
NA	TRBV9	17	NA	TRBJ2-3	CASSAHEKAVASDTQYF	TGTGCCAGCAGCGCCCACGAGAAGGCGGTCGCTTCAGATACGCAGTATTTT
NA	TRBV27	16	NA	TRBJ1-5	CASSSRPGVSNQPQHF	TGTGCCAGCAGTTCTAGACCAGGGGTGTCAAATCAGCCCCAGCATTTT
NA	TRBV19	11	NA	TRBJ2-3	CASSISDTQYF	TGTGCCAGTAGTATTTCGGATACGCAGTATTTT
TRBD1	TRBV7-8	16	NA	TRBJ1-2	CASSPGQEPTNYGYTF	TGTGCCAGCAGCCCGGGACAGGAGCCAACTAACTATGGCTACACCTTC
NA	TRBV27	15	NA	TRBJ2-3	CASSQRDTLTDTQYF	TGTGCCAGCAGTCAAAGGGACACTCTGACAGATACGCAGTATTTT
NA	TRBV9	13	NA	TRBJ2-7	CASSAGLNYEQYF	TGTGCCAGCAGCGCGGGACTTAACTACGAGCAGTACTTC
NA	TRBV27	15	NA	TRBJ2-3	CASSLFRQSTDTQYF	TGTGCCAGCAGTTTATTCCGCCAGAGCACAGATACGCAGTATTTT
NA	TRBV30	11	NA	TRBJ2-7	CAWSVIYEQYF	TGTGCCTGGAGTGTAATATACGAGCAGTACTTC
TRBD1	TRBV6-2/TRBV6-3	16	NA	TRBJ2-1	CASSYMPGRGIDEQFF	TGTGCCAGCAGTTATATGCCTGGCAGGGGGATTGATGAGCAGTTCTTC
TRBD1	TRBV29-1	16	NA	TRBJ1-2	CSVEDLGQGGNYGYTF	TGCAGCGTTGAAGATTTGGGACAGGGGGGTAACTATGGCTACACCTTC
TRBD1	TRBV3-1/TRBV3-2	8	NA	TRBJ1-1	CAGQGAFF	TGTGCAGGACAGGGAGCTTTCTTT
NA	TRBV3-1/TRBV3-2	14	NA	TRBJ1-2	CASSRGSVNYGYTF	TGTGCCAGCAGCCGAGGATCAGTTAACTATGGCTACACCTTC
NA	TRBV5-5	15	NA	TRBJ2-7	CASSLAVLVGGEQYF	TGTGCCAGCAGCTTGGCCGTCTTGGTGGGAGGCGAGCAGTACTTC
NA	TRBV30	13	NA	TRBJ2-4	CAWATGLGNIQYF	TGTGCCTGGGCTACAGGGTTAGGGAACATTCAGTACTTC
TRBD1	TRBV4-1	15	once	TRBJ1-2	CASSQDDRGYYGYTF	TGCGCCAGCAGCCAAGATGACAGGGGCTACTATGGCTACACCTTC
NA	TRBV2	15	NA	TRBJ2-3	CASSDNRGGVDTQYF	TGTGCCAGCAGTGATAACAGGGGAGGTGTAGATACGCAGTATTTT
NA	TRBV4-3	16	once	TRBJ2-3	CASSQDARQTYGTQYF	TGCGCCAGCAGCCAAGATGCGAGACAAACTTACGGTACGCAGTATTTT
NA	TRBV4-3	14	NA	TRBJ2-3	CASSQSKGFDTQYF	TGCGCCAGCAGCCAAAGTAAGGGGTTTGATACGCAGTATTTT
TRBD2	TRBV4-1	18	NA	TRBJ2-1	CASSHPSSGSISYNEQFF	TGCGCCAGCAGCCATCCAAGTAGCGGGAGTATATCCTACAATGAGCAGTTCTTC
NA	TRBV7-2	15	NA	TRBJ1-5	CASSLAAGSNQPQHF	TGTGCCAGCAGCTTAGCCGCGGGGTCCAATCAGCCCCAGCATTTT
NA	TRBV28	16	few	TRBJ1-6	CASSPRQTSYNSPLHF	TGTGCCAGCAGCCCCCGACAGACCTCCTATAATTCACCCCTCCACTTT
NA	TRBV5-5	16	NA	TRBJ1-4	CASSRDTAATNEKLFF	TGTGCCAGCAGCCGGGACACCGCAGCAACTAATGAAAAACTGTTTTTT
TRBD1	TRBV7-9	15	NA	TRBJ1-1	CASNRQGMTQTEAFF	TGTGCCAGCAATCGACAGGGTATGACTCAGACTGAAGCTTTCTTT
NA	TRBV9	14	NA	TRBJ2-2	CASSVGAGTGELFF	TGTGCCAGCAGCGTAGGGGCGGGGACCGGGGAGCTGTTTTTT
TRBD1	TRBV29-1	12	few	TRBJ2-7	CSVSRTGGEQYF	TGCAGCGTCTCGAGGACAGGGGGCGAGCAGTACTTC
TRBD1	TRBV10-3	16	once	TRBJ2-2	CAIRGSGQGLAGELFF	TGTGCCATCCGGGGCTCGGGACAGGGGTTGGCCGGGGAGCTGTTTTTT
NA	TRBV18	13	NA	TRBJ1-5	CASSTVGDQPQHF	TGTGCCAGCTCCACCGTCGGGGATCAGCCCCAGCATTTT
NA	TRBV4-2	15	NA	TRBJ2-5	CASSQERGNQETQYF	TGTGCCAGCAGCCAAGAACGGGGGAACCAAGAGACCCAGTACTTC
TRBD2	TRBV28	15	NA	TRBJ2-5	CASSTYGGAGETQYF	TGTGCCAGCAGCACCTACGGGGGGGCGGGGGAGACCCAGTACTTC
NA	TRBV29-1	15	NA	TRBJ1-4	CSVKGAGTPNEKLFF	TGCAGCGTCAAGGGCGCCGGGACACCTAATGAAAAACTGTTTTTT
NA	TRBV18	15	NA	TRBJ1-1	CASSPQTGRNTEAFF	TGTGCCAGCTCACCACAGACTGGGAGGAACACTGAAGCTTTCTTT
NA	TRBV28	15	NA	TRBJ2-7	CASSLRIQGTYEQYF	TGTGCCAGCAGTTTACGGATTCAGGGGACCTACGAGCAGTACTTC
TRBD2	TRBV15	17	NA	TRBJ2-3	CATSRDGAGGPTDTQYF	TGTGCCACCAGCAGAGATGGAGCGGGAGGGCCAACAGATACGCAGTATTTT
NA	TRBV28	14	NA	TRBJ1-1	CASSLPGMNTEAFF	TGTGCCAGCAGTTTACCGGGGATGAACACTGAAGCTTTCTTT
NA	TRBV6-2/TRBV6-3	15	NA	TRBJ2-4	CASSPRGQGGGAQYF	TGTGCCAGCAGCCCCCGAGGTCAAGGGGGAGGGGCGCAGTACTTC
TRBD2	TRBV4-1	17	NA	TRBJ2-2	CASSQGLLAGVPGELFF	TGCGCCAGCAGCCAAGGTTTACTAGCGGGAGTCCCCGGGGAGCTGTTTTTT
TRBD2	TRBV29-1	12	NA	TRBJ2-1	CAGTRLNNEQFF	TGTGCCGGGACTAGGCTCAACAATGAGCAGTTCTTC
TRBD1	TRBV28	16	once	TRBJ1-4	CASSLDRAATNEKLFF	TGTGCCAGCAGTTTGGACAGGGCCGCAACTAATGAAAAACTGTTTTTT
NA	TRBV2	11	NA	TRBJ1-1	CASSPTAEAFF	TGTGCCAGCAGTCCAACAGCAGAAGCTTTCTTT
NA	TRBV6-5	14	NA	TRBJ1-5	CASSLRGQNQPQHF	TGTGCCAGCAGTTTACGGGGTCAGAATCAGCCCCAGCATTTT
NA	TRBV18	16	once	TRBJ2-2	CASSTKQQGLAGELFF	TGTGCCAGCTCAACTAAACAACAGGGCCTAGCCGGGGAGCTGTTTTTT
NA	TRBV5-1	16	NA	TRBJ1-2	CASSSPIGRGKAGYTF	TGCGCCAGCAGCTCCCCTATTGGGAGGGGGAAGGCTGGCTACACCTTC
NA	TRBV25-1	11	NA	TRBJ1-2	CASSYGDGYTF	TGTGCCAGCAGCTACGGGGATGGCTACACCTTC
TRBD2	TRBV2	14	NA	TRBJ2-3	CASSREGAPDTQYF	TGTGCCAGCAGTAGGGAGGGAGCCCCAGATACGCAGTATTTT